The present entry profiles one TCR beta chain with its context. The antigen remains undetermined. Study donors comprised healthy, HIV-negative adults devoid of recent acute infection or vaccination. The ends lost 2 bases at V and 5 bases at J; junction bases unmatched: 4. Per germline, CDR1 WNHNN and CDR2 SYGVQD (reference sequence). There are 14 residues in the CDR3. This sample was included in a study of shared clonotypes between healthy human individuals. Deep-level assay runs were performed. Clones were sequenced by immunoSEQ multiplex PCR, and TCRdb holds only the in-frame ones, with some missing. The table lists around 510,000 clones, 70% to 80% of them singletons. General study results and limits: The donor pool, a small one, limited the genetic and exposure-history diversity represented. Blood alone was sampled, and tissue repertoires likely differ.

V is TRBV10-1 and J is TRBJ1-1; 8 positions agree with TRBD1. Sample: PBMCs. This TCR came from a middle-aged woman in good health. Some clones in this sample may be carry-over from other donors' samples. CDR3 DNA sequence: TGCGCCAGCAGTGAGACTCGACAGGGGACTGAAGCTTTCTTT. Amino acid sequence: CASSETRQGTEAFF.